The rows below give T cell receptor beta chains drawn from one sample of a study of T-cell memory formation after mild COVID-19. One entry per CDR3 protein, called by TCRdb with MiXCR from the 5' RACE reads. The sample yields about 560,000 distinct CDR3 sequences, 17% seen once. The sequencing sample was made of PBMCs or a T cell subset sorted from them (not recorded which). The origin of the receptors is an adult woman who had mild COVID-19 (a few samples of this study predate the infection). Cell type and time point are not known. CDR3s include the opening cysteine and the closing phenylalanine or tryptophan. Each record gives: V gene, J gene, CDR3 protein.

>TRBV29-1|TRBJ1-5
CSVQGSNQPQHF
>TRBV7-3|TRBJ2-5
CASSPTVGGGKETQYF
>TRBV11-3|TRBJ2-1
CASSSTWTSGRLENEQFF
>TRBV24-1|TRBJ2-1
CATSERGRGGNEQFF
>TRBV4-2|TRBJ2-1
CASSQEVLAGSSHEQFF
>TRBV2|TRBJ2-7
CASSAGGSRSEQYF
>TRBV23-1|TRBJ2-7
CASSQSINSTHEQYF
>TRBV7-9|TRBJ2-7
CASSLFSAGSSYEQYF
>TRBV5-1|TRBJ1-1
CASSLGGSGNTEAFF
>TRBV6-5|TRBJ2-6
CASSLGSGGANVLTF
>TRBV4-1|TRBJ2-3
CASSQIAGVGTDTQYF
>TRBV4-3|TRBJ2-4
CASSQEPQRANIQYF
>TRBV7-8|TRBJ1-2
CASSLARDGYTF
>TRBV15|TRBJ2-1
CATGEKGNEQFF
>TRBV5-1|TRBJ2-1
CASSLPGGPHNEQFF
>TRBV9|TRBJ1-1
CASSVAKEGLRTTEAFF
>TRBV6-2/TRBV6-3|TRBJ2-3
CASSYGPPGLTDTQYF